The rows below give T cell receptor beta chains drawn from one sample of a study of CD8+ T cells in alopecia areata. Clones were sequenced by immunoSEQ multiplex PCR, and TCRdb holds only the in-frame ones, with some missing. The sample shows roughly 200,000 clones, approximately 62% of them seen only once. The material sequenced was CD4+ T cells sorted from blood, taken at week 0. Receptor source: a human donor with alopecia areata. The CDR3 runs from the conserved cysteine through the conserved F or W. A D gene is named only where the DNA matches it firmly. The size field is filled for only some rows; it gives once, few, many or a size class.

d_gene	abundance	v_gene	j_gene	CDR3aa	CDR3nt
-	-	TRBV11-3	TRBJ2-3	CASSSGLHGDTQYF	TGTGCCAGCAGCTCGGGACTCCACGGAGATACGCAGTATTTT
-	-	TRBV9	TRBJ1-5	CASSEGGTQPQHF	TGTGCCAGCAGTGAGGGGGGAACTCAGCCCCAGCATTTT
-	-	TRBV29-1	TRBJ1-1	CSVERGANTEAFF	TGCAGCGTTGAGCGAGGGGCAAACACTGAAGCTTTCTTT
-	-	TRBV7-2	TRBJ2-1	CASSLMREGEQFF	TGTGCCAGCAGCTTAATGAGGGAAGGTGAGCAGTTCTTC
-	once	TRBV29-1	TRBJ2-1	CSVERGANEQFF	TGCAGCGTTGAGAGGGGCGCTAATGAGCAGTTCTTC
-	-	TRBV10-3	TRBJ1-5	CAISESRGIGNQPQHF	TGTGCCATCAGTGAGAGTCGGGGGATAGGCAATCAGCCCCAGCATTTT
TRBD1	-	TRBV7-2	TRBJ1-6	CASSQNGQGNNSPLHF	TGTGCCAGCAGCCAAAACGGACAGGGGAATAATTCACCCCTCCACTTT
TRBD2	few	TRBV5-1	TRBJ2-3	CASSTPRERGNTDTQYF	TGCGCCAGCAGCACCCCTCGGGAGCGGGGGAACACAGATACGCAGTATTTT
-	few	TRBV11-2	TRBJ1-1	CASSLWTMNTEAFF	TGTGCCAGCAGCTTGTGGACCATGAACACTGAAGCTTTCTTT
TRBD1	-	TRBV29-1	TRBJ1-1	CSVDRGLNTEAFF	TGCAGCGTCGACAGGGGACTGAACACTGAAGCTTTCTTT
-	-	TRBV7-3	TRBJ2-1	CASGPGFLNEQFF	TGTGCCAGCGGGCCAGGGTTTCTGAATGAGCAGTTCTTC
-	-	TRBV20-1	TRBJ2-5	CSANQETQYF	TGCAGTGCTAACCAAGAGACCCAGTACTTC
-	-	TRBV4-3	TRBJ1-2	CASSQDGDYGYTF	TGCGCCAGCAGCCAAGATGGCGATTATGGCTACACCTTC
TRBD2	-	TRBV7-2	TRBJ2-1	CASSLALAGAYNEQFF	TGTGCCAGCAGCTTAGCACTAGCGGGGGCGTACAATGAGCAGTTCTTC
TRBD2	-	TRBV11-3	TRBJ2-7	CASSLASTSSYEQYF	TGTGCCAGCAGCTTAGCCTCGACTAGCAGCTACGAGCAGTACTTC
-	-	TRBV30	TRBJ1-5	CAWKVGQGGGQPQHF	TGTGCCTGGAAAGTGGGGCAGGGCGGCGGTCAGCCCCAGCATTTT
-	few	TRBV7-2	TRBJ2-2	CASSPDTNTGELFF	TGTGCCAGCAGCCCGGACACCAACACCGGGGAGCTGTTTTTT
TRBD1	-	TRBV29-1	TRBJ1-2	CSVEDLRTGRGYTF	TGCAGCGTTGAAGATCTTAGGACAGGGCGAGGCTACACCTTC
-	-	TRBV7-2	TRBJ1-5	CASSRTGLGSAQHF	TGTGCCAGCAGCCGGACTGGTCTTGGCTCAGCCCAGCATTTT
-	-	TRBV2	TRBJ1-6	CASSDLGNSPLHF	TGTGCCAGCAGTGATTTGGGGAATTCACCCCTCCACTTT
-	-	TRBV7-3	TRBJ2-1	CASSLTALAGGEQFF	TGTGCCAGCAGCTTAACGGCGTTAGCCGGGGGTGAGCAGTTCTTC
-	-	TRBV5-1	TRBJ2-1	CASSPFDWSSSYNEQFF	TGCGCCAGCAGCCCATTTGACTGGTCGAGCTCCTACAATGAGCAGTTCTTC
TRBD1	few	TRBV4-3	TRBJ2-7	CASSRTSGGGYEQYF	TGCGCCAGCAGCCGGACCTCAGGGGGCGGATACGAGCAGTACTTC
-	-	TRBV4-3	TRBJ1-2	CASSQESGLGGYTF	TGCGCCAGCAGCCAAGAATCAGGGTTAGGTGGCTACACCTTC
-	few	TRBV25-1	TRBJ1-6	CASSEKRSPLHF	TGTGCCAGCAGTGAAAAGAGATCACCCCTCCACTTT
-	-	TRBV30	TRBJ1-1	CAWGKELWGTEAFF	TGTGCCTGGGGGAAGGAACTGTGGGGCACTGAAGCTTTCTTT
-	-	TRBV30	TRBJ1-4	CAWRSGHPNEKLFF	TGTGCCTGGAGATCGGGACACCCAAATGAAAAACTGTTTTTT
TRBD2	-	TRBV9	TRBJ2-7	CASSGPSGSYEQYF	TGTGCCAGCAGCGGGCCTAGCGGGAGCTACGAGCAGTACTTC
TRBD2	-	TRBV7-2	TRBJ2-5	CASSLWTLAGVETQYF	TGTGCCAGCAGCTTATGGACACTAGCGGGGGTGGAGACCCAGTACTTC
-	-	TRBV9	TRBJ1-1	CASSVVAETNTEAFF	TGTGCCAGCAGCGTAGTCGCGGAGACGAACACTGAAGCTTTCTTT
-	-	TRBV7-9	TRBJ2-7	CASSLDVSVQYF	TGTGCCAGCAGCTTAGACGTGTCGGTGCAGTACTTC
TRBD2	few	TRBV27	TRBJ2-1	CASSPRLAGGHNEQFF	TGTGCCAGCAGTCCCCGACTAGCGGGGGGGCACAATGAGCAGTTCTTC
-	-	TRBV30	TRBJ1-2	CAWSRLQTDGYTF	TGTGCCTGGAGTCGCCTCCAGACAGATGGCTACACCTTC
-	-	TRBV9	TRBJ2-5	CASSVEDGAQYF	TGTGCCAGCAGCGTAGAAGATGGCGCGCAGTACTTC
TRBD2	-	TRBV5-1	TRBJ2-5	CASSFSGGQETQYF	TGCGCCAGCAGCTTTAGCGGGGGACAAGAGACCCAGTACTTC
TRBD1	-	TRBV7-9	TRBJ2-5	CASRLPDRGETQYF	TGTGCCAGCAGACTTCCGGACAGGGGGGAGACCCAGTACTTC
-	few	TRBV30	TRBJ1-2	CAWSVSSGSYGYTF	TGTGCCTGGAGCGTATCCTCAGGGTCCTATGGCTACACCTTC
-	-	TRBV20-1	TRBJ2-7	CSARKLGEQYF	TGCAGTGCTCGCAAGTTGGGCGAGCAGTACTTC
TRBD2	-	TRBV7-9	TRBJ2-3	CASSLPGLGRDTQYF	TGTGCCAGCAGCTTACCGGGACTAGGTCGAGATACGCAGTATTTT
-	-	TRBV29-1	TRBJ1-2	CSVSEGGYTF	TGCAGCGTCTCTGAGGGTGGCTACACCTTC
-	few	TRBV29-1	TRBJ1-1	CSVVEFTEAFF	TGCAGCGTTGTAGAGTTCACTGAAGCTTTCTTT
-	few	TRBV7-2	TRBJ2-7	CASSLGGSWDEQYF	TGTGCCAGCAGCTTAGGAGGGTCGTGGGACGAGCAGTACTTC
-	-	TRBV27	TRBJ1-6	CASSLTGTISPLHF	TGTGCCAGCAGTTTAACAGGGACCATTTCACCCCTCCACTTT
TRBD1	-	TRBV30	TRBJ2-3	CAWSPRQGAADTQYF	TGTGCCTGGAGTCCGAGACAGGGTGCCGCAGATACGCAGTATTTT
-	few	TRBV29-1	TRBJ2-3	CSVGEGTDTQYF	TGCAGCGTTGGTGAAGGCACAGATACGCAGTATTTT
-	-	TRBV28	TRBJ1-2	CASSLGAGAYGYTF	TGTGCCAGCAGTTTAGGGGCAGGGGCGTATGGCTACACCTTC
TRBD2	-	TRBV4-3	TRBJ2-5	CASSQGPGGAGETQYF	TGCGCCAGCAGCCAAGGCCCCGGGGGGGCGGGTGAGACCCAGTACTTC
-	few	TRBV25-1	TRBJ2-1	CASSEQGLGAHQFF	TGTGCCAGCAGTGAACAGGGCCTAGGCGCGCATCAGTTCTTC
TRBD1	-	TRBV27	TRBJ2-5	CASRSGTGPETQYF	TGTGCCAGCAGATCCGGGACAGGGCCAGAGACCCAGTACTTC
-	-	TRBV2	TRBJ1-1	CASSRAGSQAFF	TGTGCCAGCTCTAGGGCAGGGAGTCAAGCTTTCTTT
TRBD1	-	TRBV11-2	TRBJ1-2	CASSSPGTDYGYTF	TGTGCCAGCAGCTCACCCGGGACAGACTATGGCTACACCTTC
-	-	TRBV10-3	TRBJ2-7	CATRPGSYSYEQYF	TGTGCCACCAGGCCAGGGAGTTACTCCTACGAGCAGTACTTC
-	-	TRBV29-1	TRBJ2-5	CSGARETQYF	TGCAGCGGGGCTCGAGAGACCCAGTACTTC